This TCR beta chain was sequenced for a study of control samples from healthy donors and cancer patients. Repertoires were generated with immunoSEQ multiplex PCR, while TCRdb's copy carries only in-frame clones and drops some. The table has about 96,000 clones, over 85% seen once; the top ten hold more than 7%. V gave up 2 bases and J gave up 1 base, with 8 bases separating them. Germline CDR1 is MNHNS and CDR2 is SASEGT. The CDR3 consists of 15 residues. The clonotype was recovered from a man between 18 and 35 years old in good health. Sequenced sample: blood. This chain connects TRBV6-1 to TRBJ2-2; D not resolved. CDR3 DNA sequence: TGTGCCAGCAGTGAATGGGTATTGAACACCGGGGAGCTGTTTTTT. Translated: CASSEWVLNTGELFF.